Shown below are 24 T cell receptor beta chains from a single sample sequenced in a study of T cells in women clearing cervical HPV infection. TCRdb's table, derived via immunoSEQ multiplex PCR, lists solely in-frame clones and lacks some. This specimen shows some 40,000 clones; the ten leading clones hold around 7%. Sequencing was carried out using blood buffy coat. The origin of the receptors is a woman between 18 and 70 years old with a cervical HPV16 infection that either progressed to CIN3+ or cleared (not recorded which).

As for this clone: The CDR3 extends 3 residues past the end of the read, so its final part is completed from the germline J gene. The chain recombines TRBV30 with TRBJ2-3, with 8 bases lining up with TRBD2. Germline V gene data show CDR1 as GTSNPN and CDR2 as SVGIG (reference sequence). Unmatched junction bases numbered 3, after V lost 5 bases and J lost 2 bases. The CDR3 contains 13 residues. Partial CDR3 DNA: TGTGCCTGGGCGGGGGGCAACACAGATACG. Its translation: CAWAGGNTDT. From start to end, the CDR3 is CAWAGGNTDTQYF.

As for this clone: The read comes to an end 3 residues before the CDR3 does, leaving the germline J gene to fill in the end. This chain links TRBV6-4 with TRBJ2-7; TRBD1 might be the D (6 bases). Between the trimmed V and J ends, which lost 2 bases and 2 bases, there was a span of 13 bases. CDR1 and CDR2 (germline): MRHNA, SNTAGT. The CDR3 runs 15 residues. This chain's CDR3 is CASSDGVRGPYEQYF. The covered CDR3 bases are TGTGCCAGCAGTGACGGTGTCAGGGGACCCTACGAG.

About this clone: It is unclear where the CDR3 begins or ends on the DNA, so no DNA is shown, and the CDR3 is as TCRdb lists it. This chain's CDR3 is CSTSGGGRDEQFF. This rearrangement joins TRBV20-1 to TRBJ2-1; the DNA was not used to check the table's D call, TRBD2. The CDR3 totals 13 residues, both ends included. Germline lookup yields CDR1 DFQATT and CDR2 SNEGSKA (reference sequence).

Concerning this clone itself: The CDR3 is cut off 3 residues early in the read; its end comes from the germline J gene. The genes are TRBV7-6 and TRBJ1-3; D not resolved. The CDR3 runs 13 residues. Germline assignment: CDR1 SGHVS and CDR2 FNYEAQ. Deletions cut 2 bases from V and 4 bases from J, with 6 bases between. Partial CDR3 DNA: TGTGCCAGCAGCTTAACTTCGGGAAACACC. Its protein is CASSLTSGNT. The CDR3 reads in full as CASSLTSGNTIYF.

As to this clone: The read ends 3 residues before the CDR3 terminus; that terminus is restored from the germline J gene. The genes are TRBV19 and TRBJ2-3; 8 bases match TRBD2. Germline V gene sequence: CDR1 LNHDA, CDR2 SQIVND (reference sequence). The CDR3 extends over 17 amino acids. The trim removed 3 bases at V and 3 bases at J, leaving 11 bases unmatched. Incomplete CDR3 DNA: TGTGCCAGTAGTATCCGGGGGGGCGGGAGTGGAACAGATACG. This gives the protein CASSIRGGGSGTDT. The entire CDR3 is CASSIRGGGSGTDTQYF.

A word on this clone: The read comes to an end 3 residues before the CDR3 does, leaving the germline J gene to fill in the end. J is TRBJ2-3 and V is TRBV5-4; 12 bases align to TRBD2. The ends lost 4 bases at V and 2 bases at J; junction bases unmatched: 5. The V gene's germline CDR1 is SGHNT and CDR2 YYREEE (reference sequence). There are 16 residues in the CDR3. The CDR3 reads CASSGGTSGLTDTQYF. The DNA read from the CDR3 is TGTGCCAGCAGCGGCGGGACTAGCGGGCTCACAGATACG.

About this clone itself: The CDR3 end falls 3 residues outside the read, so it is completed with the germline J gene. V and J are TRBV30 and TRBJ1-1, with D perhaps TRBD1 (5 bases). The CDR3 consists of 13 residues. Looked up from germline, CDR1 is GTSNPN and CDR2 is SVGIG (reference sequence). V gave up 3 bases and J gave up 1 base, with 9 bases separating them. The sequenced CDR3 bases are TGTGCCTGGAGCGGTACAGGGAACACTGAA. It translates to CAWSGTGNTE. The full CDR3 protein is CAWSGTGNTEAFF.

Regarding this clone: Read coverage stops 3 residues before the CDR3 terminus; the germline J gene supplies the remainder. This chain connects TRBV28 to TRBJ2-1, with 7 bases that match TRBD2. V lost 1 base, J lost 4 bases, and 10 bases stayed unmatched. The CDR3 spans 17 residues. Per germline, CDR1 MDHEN and CDR2 SYDVKM. The sequenced part of the CDR3 DNA is TGTGCCAGCAGTTTATTATCTAGCGGCTCGGGGTACAATGAG. It yields the protein CASSLLSSGSGYNE. The whole CDR3 reads CASSLLSSGSGYNEQFF.

In regard to this clone: The read is 3 residues too short to cover the CDR3 end, so that end is filled in from the germline J gene. V is TRBV18 and J is TRBJ2-4, with D uncertain. Germline CDR1 and CDR2: KGHSH and LQKENI. The CDR3 totals 14 residues. Here the CDR3 reads CASSLTPGNYGQYF. The CDR3 DNA, read in part, is TGTGCCAGCTCACTTACCCCCGGCAACTATGGT.

Note on this clone: The CDR3 end lies 3 residues beyond the end of the read and is filled in from the germline J gene. This chain links TRBV11-2 with TRBJ2-3; perhaps D is TRBD1 or TRBD2 (6 bases each). This CDR3 spans 15 amino acids. Germline-derived CDR1 and CDR2 are SGHAT and FQNNGV. CDR3 residues: CASSLDGSMRGTQYF. CDR3 bases read: TGTGCCAGCAGCTTAGACGGGAGTATGAGGGGGACG.

A word on this clone: The read terminates 3 residues ahead of where the CDR3 ends, so the germline J gene completes it. The chain employs TRBV20-1 and TRBJ2-1; 13 bases fit TRBD2. This CDR3 region has 17 residues. Germline trimming cut 2 bases from V and 0 bases from J; bases unmatched to any gene: 4. Germline loops: CDR1 DFQATT, CDR2 SNEGSKA (reference sequence). The CDR3 DNA, read in part, is TGCAGTGCTAGACCCGGGACTAGCGGGAACTCCTACAATGAG. It translates to CSARPGTSGNSYNE. Given in full, the CDR3 is CSARPGTSGNSYNEQFF.

A word on this clone: The CDR3 extends 3 residues past the end of the read, so its final part is completed from the germline J gene. The chain uses TRBV4-2 and TRBJ2-3; unclear D gene. The germline CDR1 and CDR2 sequences are LGHNA and YNFKEQ. V was shortened by 0 bases and J by 3 bases, with 13 bases between the two germline ends. The CDR3 sequence is 16 residues long. CDR3 residues: CASSQDEESFTDTQYF. Incomplete CDR3 DNA: TGTGCCAGCAGCCAAGATGAAGAGAGCTTTACAGATACG.

Comment on this clone: From the germline J gene comes the end of the CDR3, since the read stops 3 residues before it. The rearrangement joins TRBV7-6 to TRBJ1-2, with 8 bases matching TRBD1. The CDR3 sequence is 15 residues long. Looked up from germline, CDR1 is SGHVS and CDR2 is FNYEAQ. The CDR3 sequence: CASSLGPGTGEGYTF. CDR3 DNA, as far as it was read: TGTGCCAGCAGCTTAGGCCCTGGGACAGGAGAAGGC.

About this clone: The read is 3 residues too short to cover the CDR3 end, so that end is filled in from the germline J gene. This rearrangement joins TRBV19 to TRBJ2-3; possible D gene TRBD1, 5 bases. CDR1 and CDR2 from the germline V gene are LNHDA and SQIVND (reference sequence). CDR3 length: 13 residues. The CDR3 loop is CASNLQVNQPQYF. The covered CDR3 bases are TGTGCCAGTAATCTACAGGTCAATCAGCCG.

Worth noting for this clone: The sequence runs out 3 residues before the end of the CDR3; the remainder is reconstructed from the germline J gene. The chain combines TRBV6-2 or TRBV6-3 with TRBJ2-3, with 7 bases that match TRBD2. Germline loops: CDR1 MNHEY, CDR2 SVGEGT. This CDR3 spans 14 amino acids. With V trimmed by 9 bases and J by 1 base, 7 bases remained unmatched. The CDR3 reads CASRESGGTDTQYF. Partial CDR3 DNA: TGTGCCAGTCGAGAGAGCGGGGGCACAGATACG.

Concerning this clone itself: From the germline J gene comes the end of the CDR3, since the read stops 3 residues before it. This rearrangement joins TRBV9 to TRBJ1-1; 7 nucleotides line up with TRBD1. The CDR3 contains 13 residues. V lost 0 bases to trimming and J lost 7 bases; unmatched junction nucleotides: 3. The germline V gene has CDR1 SGDLS and CDR2 YYNGEE. This chain's CDR3 is CASSVGRTGEAFF. The DNA read from the CDR3 is TGTGCCAGCAGCGTAGGTAGGACAGGTGAA.

The chain's CDR3 is CASSRTGGGAHEQFF. Partial CDR3 DNA: TGTGCCAGCAGCCGCACAGGCGGGGGGGCGCATGAG. J is TRBJ2-1 and V is TRBV7-3; 9 bases are shared with TRBD2. The read halts 3 residues ahead of the CDR3 end, with the missing end drawn from the germline J gene. The CDR3 is 15 residues long. CDR1 and CDR2 from the germline V gene are SGHTA and FQGTGA. Germline trimming cut 5 bases from V and 8 bases from J; bases unmatched to any gene: 10.

As to this clone: The read falls 3 residues short of the CDR3 end, and the missing part is taken from the germline J gene. The V and J genes are TRBV7-6 and TRBJ2-2, with TRBD2 as a possible D gene (5 bases). This CDR3 is 17 amino acids long. Per the germline V gene, CDR1 is SGHVS and CDR2 is FNYEAQ. Trimming cost V 1 base and J 0 bases, with 12 bases left between them. Partial CDR3 DNA: TGTGCCAGCAGCTTAGGTCCCCTACTAGCGAACACCGGGGAG. Its translation is CASSLGPLLANTGE. The full CDR3 sequence reads CASSLGPLLANTGELFF.

On this clone: The read terminates 3 residues before the CDR3 end, so the remaining end is supplied by the germline J gene. The rearrangement links TRBV20-1 to TRBJ2-7, with 11 bases aligning to TRBD2. The CDR3 has 12 residues. The J segment lost 3 bases and the V segment lost 6 bases, leaving 1 base of the junction unmatched. Looked up from germline, CDR1 is DFQATT and CDR2 is SNEGSKA (reference sequence). The CDR3 reads CSALAGGYEQYF. CDR3 DNA (partial): TGCAGTGCGCTAGCGGGAGGCTACGAG.

About this clone itself: The read terminates 3 residues ahead of where the CDR3 ends, so the germline J gene completes it. The V call is TRBV20-1, the J call TRBJ2-7; 7 bases match TRBD1. V trimming: 4 bases; J trimming: 2 bases; junction bases outside the gene matches: 8. The CDR3 spans 14 residues. Germline CDR1 DFQATT, CDR2 SNEGSKA (reference sequence). CDR3 loop: CSATIWTGPYEQYF. The sequenced CDR3 bases are TGCAGTGCTACCATTTGGACAGGTCCCTACGAG.

As to this clone: Read data end 3 residues before the CDR3 end; the end is taken from the germline J gene. The chain carries TRBV20-1 and TRBJ1-3; tentative D call: TRBD1 (5 bases). CDR3 length equals 14 residues. Germline values: CDR1 DFQATT, CDR2 SNEGSKA (reference sequence). V lost 6 bases to trimming and J lost 0 bases, with 12 bases between them. The CDR3 bases that were read are TGCAGTGCGCCTTCGGGGGGCTCTGGAAACACC. Translated: CSAPSGGSGNT. The entire CDR3 protein is CSAPSGGSGNTIYF.

About this clone: The read ends 3 residues shy of where the CDR3 ends; the end is completed using the germline J gene. The rearrangement joins TRBV19 to TRBJ2-6; 9 nucleotides align to TRBD1. This CDR3 region has 17 residues. Germline V gene data show CDR1 as LNHDA and CDR2 as SQIVND (reference sequence). Trimming at V came to 6 bases and at J to 1 base, leaving 7 bases not matched to a gene. The CDR3 DNA, read in part, is TGTGCCAGTAGAGGGGACAGGGATTGGTCTGGGGCCAACGTC. Protein: CASRGDRDWSGANV. The CDR3 in its entirety is CASRGDRDWSGANVLTF. Looking up the rest from reference TRBV19 and TRBJ2-6 gives the full variable domain: DGGITQSPKYLFRKEGQNVTLSCEQNLNHDAMYWYRQDPGQGLRLIYYSQIVNDFQKGDIAEGYSVSREKKESFPLTVTSAQKNPTAFYLCASRGDRDWSGANVLTFGAGSRLTVL.

About this clone: Read coverage stops 3 residues before the CDR3 terminus; the germline J gene supplies the remainder. The chain couples TRBV12-3 or TRBV12-4 to TRBJ1-2, with 8 bases aligning to TRBD1. The trim removed 4 bases at V and 4 bases at J, leaving 8 bases unmatched. This CDR3 has 15 residues. The CDR3: CASSSSGTGFYGYTF. CDR3 DNA, as far as it was read: TGTGCCAGCAGTTCCTCCGGGACAGGCTTCTATGGC.

Concerning this clone: Coverage ceases 3 residues before the CDR3 finishes, and the germline J gene fills in the end. V usage is TRBV29-1 and J usage is TRBJ2-3, with 7 bases lining up with TRBD1. V gave up 3 bases and J gave up 0 bases; unmatched junction bases: 6. Germline V CDR1 and CDR2: SQVTM, ANQGSEA. The CDR3 length is 15 residues. The part of the CDR3 DNA that was read is TGCAGCGTTGATGAACCACAGGGGAGCACAGATACG. Its translation: CSVDEPQGSTDT. The full CDR3 protein reads CSVDEPQGSTDTQYF.